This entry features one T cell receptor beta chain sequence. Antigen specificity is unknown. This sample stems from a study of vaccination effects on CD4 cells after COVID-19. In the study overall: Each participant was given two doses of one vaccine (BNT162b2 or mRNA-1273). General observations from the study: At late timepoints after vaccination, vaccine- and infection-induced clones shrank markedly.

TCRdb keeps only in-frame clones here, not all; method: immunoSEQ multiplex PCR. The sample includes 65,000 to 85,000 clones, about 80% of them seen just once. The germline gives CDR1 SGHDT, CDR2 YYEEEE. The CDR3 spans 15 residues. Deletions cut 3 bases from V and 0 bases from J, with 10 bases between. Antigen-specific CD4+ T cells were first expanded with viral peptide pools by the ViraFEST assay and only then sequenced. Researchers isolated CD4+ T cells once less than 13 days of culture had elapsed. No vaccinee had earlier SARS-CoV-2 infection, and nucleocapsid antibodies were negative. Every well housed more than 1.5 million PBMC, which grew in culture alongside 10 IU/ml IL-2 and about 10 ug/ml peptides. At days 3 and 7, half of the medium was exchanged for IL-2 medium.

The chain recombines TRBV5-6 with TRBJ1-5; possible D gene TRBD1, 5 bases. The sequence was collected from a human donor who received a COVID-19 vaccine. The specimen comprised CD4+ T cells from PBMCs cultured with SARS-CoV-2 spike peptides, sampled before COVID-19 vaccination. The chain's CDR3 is CASSYRQHSNQPQHF. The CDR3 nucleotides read TGTGCCAGCAGCTATCGACAGCATAGCAATCAGCCCCAGCATTTT.